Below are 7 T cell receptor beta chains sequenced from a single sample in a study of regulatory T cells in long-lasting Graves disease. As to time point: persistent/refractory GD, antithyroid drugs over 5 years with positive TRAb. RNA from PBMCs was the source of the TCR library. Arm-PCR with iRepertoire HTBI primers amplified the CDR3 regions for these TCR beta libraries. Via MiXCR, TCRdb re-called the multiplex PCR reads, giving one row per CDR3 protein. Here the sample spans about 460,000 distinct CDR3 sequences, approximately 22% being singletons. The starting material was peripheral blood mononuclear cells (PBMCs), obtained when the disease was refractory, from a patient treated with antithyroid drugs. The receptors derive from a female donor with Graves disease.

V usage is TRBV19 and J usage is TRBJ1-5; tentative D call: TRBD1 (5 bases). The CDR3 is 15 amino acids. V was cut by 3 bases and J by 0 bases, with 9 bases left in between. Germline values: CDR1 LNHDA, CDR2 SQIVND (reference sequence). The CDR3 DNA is TGTGCCAGTAGTATTGGGGACCTTAGCAATCAGCCCCAGCATTTT. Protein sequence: CASSIGDLSNQPQHF.

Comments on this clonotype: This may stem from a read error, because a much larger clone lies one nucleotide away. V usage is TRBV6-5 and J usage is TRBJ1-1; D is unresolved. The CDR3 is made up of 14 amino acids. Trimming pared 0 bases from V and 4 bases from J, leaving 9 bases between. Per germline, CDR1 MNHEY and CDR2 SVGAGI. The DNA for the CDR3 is TGTGCCAGCAGTTACTCGCGCAGGAGCACTGAAGCTTTCTTT. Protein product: CASSYSRRSTEAFF.

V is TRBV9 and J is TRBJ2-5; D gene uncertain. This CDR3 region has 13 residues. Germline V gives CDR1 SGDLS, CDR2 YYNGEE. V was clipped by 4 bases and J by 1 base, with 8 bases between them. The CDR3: CASSTHIQETQYF. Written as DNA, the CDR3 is TGTGCCAGCAGCACTCACATCCAAGAGACCCAGTACTTC.

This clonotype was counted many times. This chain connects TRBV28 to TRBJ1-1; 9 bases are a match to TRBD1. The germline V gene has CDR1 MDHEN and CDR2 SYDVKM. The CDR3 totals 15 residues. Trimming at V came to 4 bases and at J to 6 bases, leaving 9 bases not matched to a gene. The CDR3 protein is CASSSATGGSAEAFF. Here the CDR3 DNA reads TGTGCCAGCAGTTCGGCAACAGGGGGCTCGGCTGAAGCTTTCTTT.

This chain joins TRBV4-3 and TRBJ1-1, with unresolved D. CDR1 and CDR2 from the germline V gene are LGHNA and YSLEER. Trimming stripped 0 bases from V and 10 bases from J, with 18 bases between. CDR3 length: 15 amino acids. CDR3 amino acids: CASSQELRTPNRAFF. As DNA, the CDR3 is TGCGCCAGCAGCCAAGAACTAAGAACGCCCAACCGAGCTTTCTTT.

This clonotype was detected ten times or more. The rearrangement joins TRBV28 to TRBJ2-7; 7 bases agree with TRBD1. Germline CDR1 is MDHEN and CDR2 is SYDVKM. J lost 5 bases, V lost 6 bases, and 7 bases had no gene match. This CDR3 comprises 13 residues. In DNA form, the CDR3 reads TGTGCCAGCAGCTCGAGGGGGCTCGACGAGCAGTACTTC. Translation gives CASSSRGLDEQYF.

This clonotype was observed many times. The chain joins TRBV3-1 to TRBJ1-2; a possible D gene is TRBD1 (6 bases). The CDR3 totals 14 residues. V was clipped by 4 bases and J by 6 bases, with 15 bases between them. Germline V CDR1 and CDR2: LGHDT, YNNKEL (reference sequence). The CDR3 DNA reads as TGTGCCAGCAGCCGAACGTCTGGGGGCCATGGCTACACCTTC. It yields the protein CASSRTSGGHGYTF.